The rows below give T cell receptor beta chains drawn from one sample of a study of blood T cell repertoires in COVID-19. Produced via immunoSEQ multiplex PCR; TCRdb's table is partial and in-frame only. In the table there are approximately 37,000 clones, 80% to 90% of which are singletons. Sequences were obtained from peripheral blood. Receptors originate from a man aged 35 to 55 with active COVID-19. CDR3s include the opening cysteine and the closing phenylalanine or tryptophan. A D gene is named only where the DNA matches it firmly.

v_call d_call cdr3_aa
TRBV18 . CASSPNGGGRTEAFF
TRBV18 . CASSESFGTDTQYF
TRBV6-5 TRBD1 CASSPRQGAEAFF
TRBV6-6 TRBD1 CASSPNRDSEQFF
TRBV2 . CASSWENEQFF
TRBV28 TRBD2 CASSLGGLAGGVGKETQYF
TRBV2 . CASSEGRNTGELFF
TRBV28 TRBD1 CASRRDRGRGSETQYF
TRBV7-6 . CASSTPEAGANVLTF
TRBV7-9 TRBD1 CASSPGSTGEAFF